Shown below are 18 T cell receptor beta chains from a single sample sequenced in a study of OX40 agonist ivuxolimab in advanced cancers. Generated by immunoSEQ multiplex PCR, the TCRdb table keeps only in-frame clones and is missing some. The table has more than 65,000 clones, more than 70% seen once. The source was CD4+ or CD8+ T cells sorted from blood, collected in a trial of the OX40 agonist ivuxolimab. These receptors originate from an adult with an advanced solid tumor such as melanoma, head and neck, liver or kidney cancer.

This clone was seen a few times. This rearrangement joins TRBV2 to TRBJ1-5, with 8 bases lining up with TRBD1. The V gene's germline CDR1 is SNHLY and CDR2 FYNNEI. Losses at the gene ends were 2 bases for V and 3 bases for J; bases not matched to a gene: 0. This CDR3 has 14 residues. CDR3 region: CASSEQGANQPQHF. The CDR3 region has the DNA TGTGCCAGCAGTGAACAGGGGGCCAATCAGCCCCAGCATTTT.

This clone appeared once. In the same sample, other DNA sequences code for this CDR3. The chain recombines TRBV5-1 with TRBJ1-5; no clear D. Trimming removed 0 bases from V and 3 bases from J, with 4 bases in between. The CDR3 has 13 residues. Germline V gene data show CDR1 as SGHRS and CDR2 as YFSETQ. CDR3 protein: CASSLDVNQPQHF. The CDR3 DNA reads TGCGCCAGCAGCTTGGATGTCAATCAGCCCCAGCATTTT.

This clone was observed a single time. V usage is TRBV7-2 and J usage is TRBJ2-3; D might be TRBD1 or TRBD2, each matching 6 bases. Germline loops: CDR1 SGHTA, CDR2 FQGNSA. V lost 3 bases and J lost 0, with 10 bases in between. The CDR3 has 15 amino acids. CDR3 sequence: CASSFGGPSTDTQYF. The CDR3 nucleotides are TGTGCCAGCAGCTTTGGGGGGCCCAGCACAGATACGCAGTATTTT.

The J gene is TRBJ1-2, the V gene TRBV27; TRBD1 matches at 11 bases. V shed 10 bases and J 8 bases; nucleotides not matched to a gene: 6. CDR3 size: 12 residues. The germline V gene has CDR1 MNHEY and CDR2 SMNVEV (reference sequence). This CDR3 reads CATGQGAGGYTF. The DNA of the CDR3 is TGTGCCACCGGACAGGGGGCAGGGGGCTACACCTTC.

The chain couples TRBV5-1 to TRBJ1-4, with 10 bases that match TRBD1. CDR1 SGHRS and CDR2 YFSETQ come from the germline V gene. CDR3 size: 14 residues. Germline trimming cut 4 bases from V and 5 bases from J; bases unmatched to any gene: 2. The DNA of the CDR3 is TGCGCCAGCAGCGTGGGACAGGGGAATGAAAAACTGTTTTTT. Amino acids: CASSVGQGNEKLFF.

V gene TRBV18 combines with J gene TRBJ1-2, with D unclear. Germline CDR1 KGHSH, CDR2 LQKENI. V lost 0 bases and J lost 6, with 14 bases in between. This CDR3 spans 15 amino acids. CDR3 nucleotides: TGTGCCAGCTCACCACCCAGGTCTTATGAGCATGGCTACACCTTC. Encoded protein: CASSPPRSYEHGYTF.

V usage is TRBV10-2 and J usage is TRBJ1-6, with no clear D. Trimming stripped 7 bases from V and 4 bases from J, with 14 bases between. The germline V gene has CDR1 WSHSY and CDR2 SAAADI. The length of the CDR3 is 15 residues. In DNA, the CDR3 is TGCGCCAGCATGGATGGGAACCGATATAATTCACCCCTCCACTTT. The encoded protein is CASMDGNRYNSPLHF.

The chain has TRBV18 and TRBJ2-7, with no clear D. Germline V gene lookup returns CDR1 KGHSH and CDR2 LQKENI. Trimming shortened V by 3 bases and J by 4 bases, and 16 bases separated the two germline ends. The CDR3 loop spans 15 amino acids. The CDR3 here is CASSPARSPGYEQYF. CDR3 nucleotide sequence: TGTGCCAGCTCACCTGCTAGGAGCCCCGGTTACGAGCAGTACTTC. Full variable domain (missing parts from reference TRBV18 and TRBJ2-7): NAGVMQNPRHLVRRRGQEARLRCSPMKGHSHVYWYRQLPEEGLKFMVYLQKENIIDESGMPKERFSAEFPKEGPSILRIQQVVRGDSAAYFCASSPARSPGYEQYFGPGTRLTVT.

The CDR3 DNA sequence: TGCGCCAGCAGCTTGGTTAGGGAAGGTACCGGGGAGCTGTTTTTT. Its translation: CASSLVREGTGELFF. V usage is TRBV5-1 and J usage is TRBJ2-2; D not resolved. The CDR3 has 15 residues. V dropped 0 bases and J dropped 5 bases, with 11 bases sitting between them. Germline loops: CDR1 SGHRS, CDR2 YFSETQ. Full variable domain (missing parts from reference TRBV5-1 and TRBJ2-2): KAGVTQTPRYLIKTRGQQVTLSCSPISGHRSVSWYQQTPGQGLQFLFEYFSETQRNKGNFPGRFSGRQFSNSRSEMNVSTLELGDSALYLCASSLVREGTGELFFGEGSRLTVL.

This clone is a singleton in its sample. The J gene is TRBJ2-2, the V gene TRBV5-6, with a weak D call TRBD1 (7 bases). V shed 3 bases and J shed 4 bases, with 16 bases lying between them. CDR1 and CDR2 from the germline V gene are SGHDT and YYEEEE. This CDR3 spans 16 amino acids. The CDR3 region has the DNA TGTGCCAGCAGCTCAGGAGGGGGCGTCAGCACCGGGGAGCTGTTTTTT. Amino acids: CASSSGGGVSTGELFF.

The V call is TRBV11-3, the J call TRBJ1-5; 8 bases map to TRBD1. Per the germline V gene, CDR1 is SGHNT and CDR2 is YENEEA. The CDR3 sequence is 19 residues long. The junction had 10 bases not matched to a gene; V was cut back by 0 bases and J by 0 bases. The CDR3 protein is CASSLDWTGNLSSNQPQHF. The CDR3 nucleotides are TGTGCCAGCAGCTTAGATTGGACAGGGAACCTGTCTAGCAATCAGCCCCAGCATTTT.

This sequence joins TRBV19 and TRBJ1-1; the D gene is possibly TRBD1 (5 bases). CDR1 and CDR2 (germline): LNHDA, SQIVND (reference sequence). V lost 5 bases and J 4 bases, leaving 11 bases between the germline ends. This CDR3 contains 13 residues. CDR3 nucleotides: TGTGCCAGTAGTGGGGCCTTCAGCACTGAAGCTTTCTTT. Its translation is CASSGAFSTEAFF.

V and J are TRBV18 and TRBJ1-1; D is undetermined. Germline loops: CDR1 KGHSH, CDR2 LQKENI. Trimming took off 2 bases at V and 2 bases at J, with 6 bases between the two ends. This CDR3 contains 13 residues. The CDR3 DNA reads TGTGCCAGCTCACCAGGGATTAACACTGAAGCTTTCTTT. This gives the protein CASSPGINTEAFF.

V and J are TRBV28 and TRBJ1-4, with 9 positions matching TRBD1. Germline V gene sequence: CDR1 MDHEN, CDR2 SYDVKM. Losses at the gene ends were 8 bases for V and 6 bases for J; bases not matched to a gene: 7. The CDR3 consists of 14 residues. Written as DNA, the CDR3 is TGTGCCAGCCTATCACAGGGGGCCGATGAAAAACTGTTTTTT. It specifies CASLSQGADEKLFF.

V and J are TRBV5-6 and TRBJ1-1; no reliable D call. V gave up 1 base and J gave up 0 bases, with 10 bases separating them. Germline V gene data show CDR1 as SGHDT and CDR2 as YYEEEE. This CDR3 has 15 residues. The CDR3 reads CASSLRVLMNTEAFF. The CDR3 DNA reads as TGTGCCAGCAGCTTGAGGGTCCTCATGAACACTGAAGCTTTCTTT.

The chain combines TRBV6-5 with TRBJ1-2; D is possibly TRBD1 (5 bases). CDR1 MNHEY and CDR2 SVGAGI come from the germline V gene. This CDR3 is built from 13 residues. V lost 2 bases, J lost 4 bases, and 8 bases lay in between. CDR3 sequence (DNA): TGTGCCAGCAGTTACCGGGACTCCTATGGCTACACCTTC. Translated: CASSYRDSYGYTF.

V gene TRBV5-1 combines with J gene TRBJ2-3; the D is unclear. Between the trimmed V and J ends, which lost 3 bases and 4 bases, there was a span of 6 bases. Germline V gives CDR1 SGHRS, CDR2 YFSETQ. The CDR3 runs to 12 residues. The CDR3 region is CASSWGSDTQYF. The CDR3 DNA is TGCGCCAGCAGCTGGGGATCAGATACGCAGTATTTT.

The chain employs TRBV6-6 and TRBJ2-7; tentative D call: TRBD1 (6 bases). This CDR3 region has 14 residues. Trimming cost V 6 bases and J 2 bases, with 14 bases left between them. CDR1 and CDR2 from the germline V gene are MNHNY and SVGAGI (reference sequence). The CDR3 nucleotides read TGTGCCAGCAGCCGAGGGGGTACGACCTACGAGCAGTACTTC. Residues: CASSRGGTTYEQYF.